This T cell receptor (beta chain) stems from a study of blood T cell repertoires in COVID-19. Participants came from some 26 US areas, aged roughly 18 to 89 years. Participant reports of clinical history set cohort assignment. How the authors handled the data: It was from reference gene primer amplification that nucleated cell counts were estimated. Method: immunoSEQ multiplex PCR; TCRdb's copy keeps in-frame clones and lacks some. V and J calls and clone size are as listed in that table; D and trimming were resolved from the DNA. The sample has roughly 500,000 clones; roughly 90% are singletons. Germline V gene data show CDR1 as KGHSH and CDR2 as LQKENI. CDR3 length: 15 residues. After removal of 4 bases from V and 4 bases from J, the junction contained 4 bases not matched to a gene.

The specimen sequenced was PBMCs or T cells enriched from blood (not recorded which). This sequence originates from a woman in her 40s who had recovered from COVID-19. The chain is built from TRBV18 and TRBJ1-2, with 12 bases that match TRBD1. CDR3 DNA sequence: TGTGCCAGCTCACAAGGGACAGGGGGCATCTATGGCTACACCTTC. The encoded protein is CASSQGTGGIYGYTF. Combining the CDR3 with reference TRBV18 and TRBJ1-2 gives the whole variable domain NAGVMQNPRHLVRRRGQEARLRCSPMKGHSHVYWYRQLPEEGLKFMVYLQKENIIDESGMPKERFSAEFPKEGPSILRIQQVVRGDSAAYFCASSQGTGGIYGYTFGSGTRLTVV.